What follows are 29 T cell receptor beta chains derived from one specimen sequenced in a study of T cell repertoires in cytomegalovirus infection. No antigen has been identified for these receptors. One entry per CDR3 protein, called by TCRdb with MiXCR from the reads. The sample yields 830,000 or so distinct CDR3 sequences, roughly 33% seen once. The material was cultured CD8+ T cells from PBMCs, obtained from culture after CMV antigen stimulation. Receptors originate from a human donor in good health (CMV status not recorded). Some clones in this sample may be carry-over from other donors' samples.

This chain connects TRBV6-6 to TRBJ1-4, with D unresolved. Germline values: CDR1 MNHNY, CDR2 SVGAGI (reference sequence). The CDR3 spans 13 residues. V dropped 1 base and J dropped 7 bases, with 7 bases sitting between them. In DNA, the CDR3 is TGTGCCAGCAGTTACTATGGGGTTGAAAAACTGTTTTTT. Protein sequence: CASSYYGVEKLFF.

In nucleotides, the CDR3 is TGTGCCAGCAGTTTAATGTTGAACACTGAAGCTTTCTTT. As protein: CASSLMLNTEAFF. The chain employs TRBV27 and TRBJ1-1; D unclear. The CDR3 totals 13 residues. CDR1 is MNHEY, CDR2 SMNVEV, per germline (reference sequence). Between the trimmed V and J ends, which lost 2 bases and 0 bases, there was a span of 4 bases.

This chain joins TRBV11-2 and TRBJ2-5; D remains ambiguous. Trimming removed 1 base at V and 2 bases at J, with 11 bases between. Germline loops: CDR1 SGHAT, CDR2 FQNNGV. The CDR3 length is 15 residues. CDR3 sequence (DNA): TGTGCCAGCAGCTTAGGCCTTCGGCAGCAAGAGACCCAGTACTTC. It is translated as CASSLGLRQQETQYF.

The count of this clonotype is one. This sequence joins TRBV6-2 or TRBV6-3 and TRBJ2-3; the match to TRBD2 covers 10 bases. Germline V gives CDR1 MNHEY, CDR2 SVGEGT. This CDR3 is built from 15 residues. J was trimmed by 7 bases and V by 2 bases; bases with no gene match: 6. This CDR3 reads CASSYGLAATNTQYF. The CDR3 DNA reads TGTGCCAGCAGTTACGGACTAGCGGCTACAAATACGCAGTATTTT.

The sample holds a few counts of this clonotype. The rearrangement links TRBV25-1 to TRBJ2-1; no firm D call. Per the germline V gene, CDR1 is MGHDK and CDR2 is SYGVNS. The V gene lost 0 bases and the J gene lost 0 bases, with 12 bases spanning the gap. The CDR3 has 17 residues. CDR3 in DNA: TGTGCCAGCAGTGAATATGGCAGGACCCCCTCCTACAATGAGCAGTTCTTC. This gives the protein CASSEYGRTPSYNEQFF.

This clonotype was recorded a few times. The chain recombines TRBV5-4 with TRBJ2-3, with 12 positions matching TRBD2. Trimming at V came to 4 bases and at J to 5 bases, leaving 11 bases not matched to a gene. The CDR3 runs 17 residues. Per the germline V gene, CDR1 is SGHNT and CDR2 is YYREEE (reference sequence). The DNA for the CDR3 is TGTGCCAGCAGCGAAAACCCTAGCGGGGGGGCCGGAGATACGCAGTATTTT. Translating it yields CASSENPSGGAGDTQYF.

This clonotype was counted a few times. The CDR3 region has the DNA TGTGCCAGTAGTCCTCGGACAGGGGGGGCCTACAATGAGCAGTTCTTC. This gives the protein CASSPRTGGAYNEQFF. The chain carries TRBV19 and TRBJ2-1; 10 bases match TRBD1. V gave up 5 bases and J gave up 2 bases; unmatched junction bases: 6. CDR3 size: 16 residues. The germline V gene has CDR1 LNHDA and CDR2 SQIVND (reference sequence).

This clonotype was seen only a few times. The J gene is TRBJ1-1, the V gene TRBV5-6; unclear D gene. Germline lookup yields CDR1 SGHDT and CDR2 YYEEEE. The length of the CDR3 is 13 residues. Trimming removed 4 bases at V and 4 bases at J, with 11 bases between. This CDR3 is CASSLRLLTEAFF. The CDR3 DNA reads TGTGCCAGCAGCCTCAGGTTACTCACTGAAGCTTTCTTT. Variable domain in full (rest from reference TRBV5-6 and TRBJ1-1): DAGVTQSPTHLIKTRGQQVTLRCSPKSGHDTVSWYQQALGQGPQFIFQYYEEEERQRGNFPDRFSGHQFPNYSSELNVNALLLGDSALYLCASSLRLLTEAFFGQGTRLTVV.

This clonotype was detected a few times. A read error may account for a junction end that differs from germline. The chain joins TRBV7-9 to TRBJ1-2; D uncertain. This CDR3 contains 11 residues. Germline V CDR1 and CDR2: SEHNR, FQNEAQ (reference sequence). The CDR3 region has the DNA TGTGCCAGCAGCTTAGCCGGCGGATCCTACTTC. This sequence encodes CASSLAGGSYF.

This clonotype has ten or more counts. The chain recombines TRBV4-1 with TRBJ1-1, with D possibly matching TRBD1 (5 bases). Trimming pared 1 base from V and 1 base from J, leaving 7 bases between. CDR1 is MGHRA and CDR2 is YSYEKL in the germline V gene. The CDR3 is made up of 14 amino acids. The CDR3 DNA reads TGCGCCAGCAGCCAAGTGACAGAGAACACTGAAGCTTTCTTT. Translating it yields CASSQVTENTEAFF.

The CDR3 nucleotides read TGTGCCAGCAGTCCGTCTCTAGGGGATGCGAGCAATCAGCCCCAGCATTTT. Translation: CASSPSLGDASNQPQHF. The chain links TRBV27 to TRBJ1-5; a possible D gene is TRBD1 (5 bases). This CDR3 has 17 residues. V shed 5 bases and J shed 1 base, with 18 bases lying between them. In germline, CDR1 is MNHEY, CDR2 SMNVEV (reference sequence).

This clonotype turned up a few times. The chain is built from TRBV4-1 and TRBJ2-3, with TRBD1 matching over 8 bases. The CDR3 runs to 17 residues. The V segment lost 1 base and the J segment 4 bases; nucleotides outside the gene matches: 10. The V gene's germline CDR1 is MGHRA and CDR2 YSYEKL. This CDR3 is CASSQGVSPGGPDTQYF. CDR3 in DNA: TGCGCCAGCAGCCAAGGGGTGTCGCCAGGGGGCCCAGATACGCAGTATTTT.

In its sample, this clonotype was seen a few times. The chain is built from TRBV10-3 and TRBJ1-5; D might be TRBD1 (5 bases). The CDR3 runs 15 residues. V was pared by 7 bases and J by 1 base, with 14 bases between. From germline, CDR1 is ENHRY and CDR2 SYGVKD. This CDR3 is CAINRGDGSNQPQHF. CDR3 sequence (DNA): TGTGCCATCAATCGGGGGGATGGAAGCAATCAGCCCCAGCATTTT.

A few counts support this clonotype. This chain connects TRBV7-2 to TRBJ2-5; 7 nucleotides match TRBD2. Germline V gene sequence: CDR1 SGHTA, CDR2 FQGNSA. V lost 5 bases, J lost 4 bases, and 19 bases stayed unmatched. The CDR3 is 18 amino acids. CDR3 nucleotide sequence: TGTGCCAGCAGCGCCCGCCTCAGAGAAGCGGGGTTCCCAGAGACCCAGTACTTC. This gives the protein CASSARLREAGFPETQYF.

The J gene is TRBJ2-1, the V gene TRBV3-1, with 7 bases that match TRBD2. V trimming: 4 bases; J trimming: 7 bases; junction bases outside the gene matches: 10. From germline, CDR1 is LGHDT and CDR2 YNNKEL (reference sequence). The CDR3 is 15 residues long. The DNA of the CDR3 is TGTGCCAGCAGCCCGCAAAAGCGGGGTCGAAATGAGCAGTTCTTC. The encoded protein is CASSPQKRGRNEQFF.

In this sample, this clonotype turned up many times. The chain is built from TRBV7-2 and TRBJ1-1; a weak D match, TRBD1 (5 bases). Germline V lookup: CDR1 SGHTA, CDR2 FQGNSA. V shed 4 bases and J shed 1 base, with 10 bases lying between them. The CDR3 has 14 residues. The CDR3 here is CASSYRTPNTEAFF. The CDR3 nucleotides read TGTGCCAGCAGCTACAGGACGCCGAACACTGAAGCTTTCTTT.

In this sample, this clonotype turned up many times. The V and J genes are TRBV7-8 and TRBJ2-5; TRBD2 matches at 15 bases. There are 21 residues in the CDR3. Germline trimming cut 5 bases from V and 3 bases from J; bases unmatched to any gene: 19. The germline V gene has CDR1 SGHVS and CDR2 FQNEAQ. The chain's CDR3 is CASSPDGTSGGSRIVKETQYF. DNA for the CDR3: TGTGCCAGCAGCCCGGACGGGACTAGCGGGGGGTCCAGAATTGTGAAAGAGACCCAGTACTTC.

This clonotype was picked up a small number of times. J is TRBJ2-3 and V is TRBV12-3 or TRBV12-4; D is possibly TRBD1 (6 bases). Trimming shortened V by 6 bases and J by 4 bases, and 20 bases separated the two germline ends. The CDR3 loop spans 16 amino acids. CDR3 sequence (DNA): TGTGCCAGCAGCAACGGACAGAGATCTCTCCCAGATACGCAGTATTTT. Translated, it gives CASSNGQRSLPDTQYF.

The genes are TRBV6-1 and TRBJ2-1; 8 positions agree with TRBD1. The length of the CDR3 is 15 residues. Losses at the gene ends were 6 bases for V and 4 bases for J; bases not matched to a gene: 8. Germline CDR1 reads MNHNS; CDR2 reads SASEGT. Written as DNA, the CDR3 is TGTGCCAGCAGCGGATTGGGACAGGCGTACAATGAGCAGTTCTTC. It is translated as CASSGLGQAYNEQFF.

This clonotype came up a few times. The chain combines TRBV7-2 with TRBJ1-2, with unresolved D. The germline gives CDR1 SGHTA, CDR2 FQGNSA. This CDR3 spans 13 amino acids. V was trimmed by 3 bases and J by 1 base, leaving 6 bases between them. CDR3 sequence (DNA): TGTGCCAGCAGCTTCGGCAATAACTATGGCTACACCTTC. Translated, it gives CASSFGNNYGYTF.

A few counts support this clonotype. CDR3 residues: CASSYFEGEGNEQFF. The CDR3, as DNA: TGTGCCAGCAGTTACTTCGAAGGGGAGGGCAATGAGCAGTTCTTC. This chain joins TRBV6-5 and TRBJ2-1; the match to TRBD2 covers 7 bases. The CDR3 is made up of 15 amino acids. J was trimmed by 6 bases and V by 1 base; bases with no gene match: 6. Germline V gene data show CDR1 as MNHEY and CDR2 as SVGAGI.

This clonotype was detected a few times. The chain's CDR3 is CASSTTWPPSSGNTIYF. The CDR3 region has the DNA TGTGCCAGCAGCACGACCTGGCCTCCGAGCTCTGGAAACACCATATATTTT. The chain joins TRBV27 to TRBJ1-3; no reliable D call. The V end was cut by 6 bases, the J end by 0 bases, with 18 bases between. Germline lookup yields CDR1 MNHEY and CDR2 SMNVEV (reference sequence). This CDR3 spans 17 amino acids.

The genes are TRBV6-1 and TRBJ1-2; the D is unclear. This CDR3 spans 14 amino acids. V shed 5 bases and J shed 6 bases, with 16 bases lying between them. CDR1 and CDR2 from the germline V gene are MNHNS and SASEGT. The CDR3 spells CASSMTSTGDGYTF. The CDR3 nucleotides read TGTGCCAGCAGTATGACCTCTACCGGGGATGGCTACACCTTC.

J is TRBJ2-1 and V is TRBV6-5; D perhaps matches TRBD2 (5 bases). Germline V lookup: CDR1 MNHEY, CDR2 SVGAGI. The germline V and J ends were trimmed by 2 bases and 0 bases, with 11 bases remaining between them. This CDR3 has 16 amino acids. The CDR3 here is CASSYGGFSSYNEQFF. In DNA form, the CDR3 reads TGTGCCAGCAGTTACGGAGGCTTCAGCTCCTACAATGAGCAGTTCTTC.

This clonotype was recorded at least ten times. The chain uses TRBV7-9 and TRBJ2-5; D uncertain. Trimming took off 0 bases at V and 2 bases at J, with 7 bases between the two ends. CDR3 size: 14 residues. Germline V CDR1 and CDR2: SEHNR, FQNEAQ (reference sequence). CDR3 loop: CASSLAEQQETQYF. CDR3 DNA sequence: TGTGCCAGCAGCTTAGCAGAACAGCAAGAGACCCAGTACTTC.

This clonotype was seen once. The chain couples TRBV20-1 to TRBJ1-1; no reliable D call. This CDR3 has 9 residues. V was shortened by 5 bases and J by 11 bases, with 9 bases between the two germline ends. Germline V gene lookup returns CDR1 DFQATT and CDR2 SNEGSKA (reference sequence). CDR3 nucleotide sequence: TGCAGTGCTCGGGGTGACGCTTTCTTT. It specifies CSARGDAFF.

The V gene is TRBV5-6, the J gene TRBJ1-6; D may be TRBD1 (6 bases). Trimming left V 4 bases short and J 5 bases short, with 16 bases between. Germline assignment: CDR1 SGHDT and CDR2 YYEEEE. The CDR3 covers 16 residues. CDR3 in DNA: TGTGCCAGCAGCCCTATAGGACAGCTCCATAATTCACCCCTCCACTTT. As protein: CASSPIGQLHNSPLHF. Variable domain in full (rest from reference TRBV5-6 and TRBJ1-6): DAGVTQSPTHLIKTRGQQVTLRCSPKSGHDTVSWYQQALGQGPQFIFQYYEEEERQRGNFPDRFSGHQFPNYSSELNVNALLLGDSALYLCASSPIGQLHNSPLHFGNGTRLTVT.

The genes are TRBV7-3 and TRBJ2-3, with D possibly TRBD2 on 5 matching bases. V lost 2 bases to trimming and J lost 2 bases, with 17 bases between them. CDR3 length: 17 residues. Germline lookup yields CDR1 SGHTA and CDR2 FQGTGA. The CDR3 bases are TGTGCCAGCAGCTTAGGGCGACGGGGAATGCTCACAGATACGCAGTATTTT. Protein: CASSLGRRGMLTDTQYF.

The V gene is TRBV11-2, the J gene TRBJ1-2, with D tentatively TRBD1 (5 bases). The CDR3 is 14 amino acids. V lost 1 base, J lost 5 bases, and 11 bases lay in between. Germline V lookup: CDR1 SGHAT, CDR2 FQNNGV. The CDR3 coding sequence is TGTGCCAGCAGCTTAGTAAAGGGGCCTTATGGCTACACCTTC. Its protein is CASSLVKGPYGYTF.